The clone carrying this T cell receptor (beta chain) was seen only a few times. Using immunoSEQ multiplex PCR, the repertoire was profiled, and TCRdb retains in-frame clones only, with some absent. The sample holds about 120,000 clones, more than 75% seen once. With 6 bases clipped from V and 1 base from J, the junction kept 3 bases outside the gene matches. Germline V gives CDR1 LNHDA, CDR2 SQIVND (reference sequence). This CDR3 has 14 residues. This entry comes from a study of control samples from healthy donors and cancer patients. The clonotype was recovered from a man aged 55 to 70 in good health. The chain uses TRBV19 and TRBJ1-2; 9 bases are a match to TRBD1. The sequenced sample consisted of blood. Here the CDR3 DNA reads TGTGCCAGTAGGCGACAGGGGGATAACTATGGCTACACCTTC. This gives the protein CASRRQGDNYGYTF.